The 20 T cell receptor beta chains below were found in one sample sequenced in a study of siplizumab effects on memory and regulatory T cells. Clones were sequenced by immunoSEQ multiplex PCR, and TCRdb holds only the in-frame ones, with some missing. The sample has about 50,000 clones, about 97% seen once. The sample was naive CD8+ T cells sorted from blood. These receptor sequences come from a human donor in good health.

The chain uses TRBV5-1 and TRBJ2-1; possibly TRBD2 for D (6 bases). Germline CDR1 reads SGHRS; CDR2 reads YFSETQ. The V and J ends lost 5 bases and 7 bases respectively, with 10 bases between them. CDR3 length equals 12 residues. The CDR3 loop reads CASRASGNEQFF. In DNA, the CDR3 is TGCGCCAGCAGGGCAAGCGGGAATGAGCAGTTCTTC.

The chain uses TRBV19 and TRBJ2-7; D is unclear. Between the trimmed V and J ends, which lost 3 bases and 5 bases, there was a span of 11 bases. CDR1 and CDR2 (germline): LNHDA, SQIVND (reference sequence). The CDR3 sequence is 13 residues long. In DNA form, the CDR3 reads TGTGCCAGTAGTATCGTCAGTAGACACGAGCAGTACTTC. Amino acid sequence: CASSIVSRHEQYF.

The chain joins TRBV14 to TRBJ1-2; D is unresolved. Trimming stripped 3 bases from V and 3 bases from J, with 23 bases between. CDR1 is SGHDN and CDR2 is FVKESK in the germline V gene. The CDR3 covers 18 residues. The CDR3 reads CASSQLPLLGQNYYGYTF. In nucleotides, the CDR3 is TGTGCCAGCAGCCAGCTGCCCCTCTTGGGCCAAAATTACTATGGCTACACCTTC.

The V and J genes are TRBV13 and TRBJ2-1; weak D call: TRBD2 (6 bases). V lost 8 bases and J 9 bases, leaving 14 bases between the germline ends. Germline lookup yields CDR1 PRHDT and CDR2 FYEKMQ (reference sequence). This CDR3 comprises 12 residues. This chain's CDR3 is CASGTGVAEQFF. The CDR3, as DNA: TGTGCCAGCGGAACGGGGGTGGCTGAGCAGTTCTTC.

This clone has just one count. V is TRBV19 and J is TRBJ1-3; D perhaps matches TRBD1 (5 bases). V was shortened by 0 bases and J by 0 bases, with 15 bases between the two germline ends. This CDR3 spans 18 amino acids. The V gene's germline CDR1 is LNHDA and CDR2 SQIVND (reference sequence). The chain's CDR3 is CASSIDPGLTFSGNTIYF. The CDR3 nucleotides read TGTGCCAGTAGTATAGACCCGGGACTCACCTTCTCTGGAAACACCATATATTTT.

The chain recombines TRBV15 with TRBJ2-1; tentative D call: TRBD1 (6 bases). The CDR3 is 18 residues long. In germline, CDR1 is LNHNV, CDR2 YYDKDF (reference sequence). V lost 0 bases to trimming and J lost 2 bases, with 17 bases between them. The CDR3 DNA reads as TGTGCCACCAGCAGAGAACATCACCCCCAGGGGCCCTACAATGAGCAGTTCTTC. It codes for CATSREHHPQGPYNEQFF.

The rearrangement joins TRBV5-4 to TRBJ1-2; no firm D call. Trimming stripped 3 bases from V and 2 bases from J, with 14 bases between. This CDR3 has 15 residues. Germline V CDR1 and CDR2: SGHNT, YYREEE (reference sequence). The DNA of the CDR3 is TGTGCCAGCAGCTGGGGAAGGGCGCTAAACTATGGCTACACCTTC. Its protein is CASSWGRALNYGYTF.

V and J are TRBV30 and TRBJ2-2; possible D gene TRBD2, 5 bases. From germline, CDR1 is GTSNPN and CDR2 SVGIG (reference sequence). The ends were cut back, 5 bases at V and 4 bases at J, with 20 bases in the middle. The length of the CDR3 is 16 residues. In nucleotides, the CDR3 is TGTGCCTGGGCCCCGGGGTACCGGTTCGGCACCGGGGAGCTGTTTTTT. The encoded protein is CAWAPGYRFGTGELFF. Based on the CDR3 plus reference TRBV30 and TRBJ2-2, the full variable domain is SQTIHQWPATLVQPVGSPLSLECTVEGTSNPNLYWYRQAAGRGLQLLFYSVGIGQISSEVPQNLSASRPQDRQFILSSKKLLLSDSGFYLCAWAPGYRFGTGELFFGEGSRLTVL.

This rearrangement joins TRBV4-1 to TRBJ2-5; maybe TRBD2 (5 bases). Trimming cost V 1 base and J 2 bases, with 11 bases left between them. The CDR3 consists of 15 residues. In germline, CDR1 is MGHRA, CDR2 YSYEKL. The CDR3 reads CASSQAPGRQETQYF. DNA for the CDR3: TGCGCCAGCAGCCAAGCCCCGGGAAGACAAGAGACCCAGTACTTC.

The chain links TRBV10-1 to TRBJ2-1; 9 bases are shared with TRBD2. CDR1 WNHNN and CDR2 SYGVQD come from the germline V gene (reference sequence). The V and J ends lost 0 bases and 5 bases, in that order; junction bases with no gene match: 5. This CDR3 spans 16 amino acids. Here the CDR3 reads CASSESRAGGNNEQFF. CDR3 DNA sequence: TGCGCCAGCAGTGAGTCTAGGGCGGGAGGGAACAATGAGCAGTTCTTC.

This clone was counted once. The chain has TRBV4-1 and TRBJ1-6, with TRBD1 matching over 9 bases. The V segment lost 3 bases and the J segment 10 bases; nucleotides outside the gene matches: 10. Germline V gene sequence: CDR1 MGHRA, CDR2 YSYEKL. The CDR3 length is 16 residues. DNA for the CDR3: TGCGCCAGCAGCCAGCCGGGACAGGGAGGAGGGTCACCCCTCCACTTT. Its protein is CASSQPGQGGGSPLHF.

This clone appeared a single time. This chain joins TRBV7-6 and TRBJ2-2; D might be TRBD2 (5 bases). Germline V gives CDR1 SGHVS, CDR2 FNYEAQ. Trimming stripped 5 bases from V and 6 bases from J, with 16 bases between. The CDR3 loop spans 15 amino acids. In DNA, the CDR3 is TGTGCCAGCAGCCTTGGGGTAGCCGGGGCCGGGGAGCTGTTTTTT. Encoded protein: CASSLGVAGAGELFF.

The count of this clone is one. V gene TRBV5-5 combines with J gene TRBJ2-3; D possibly corresponds to TRBD1 (6 bases). Trimming cost V 10 bases and J 1 base, with 16 bases left between them. The CDR3 covers 14 residues. Germline V gene sequence: CDR1 SGHKS, CDR2 YYEKEE (reference sequence). The CDR3 here is CAHGGPGGTDTQYF. The CDR3 nucleotides read TGTGCCCACGGTGGACCAGGGGGCACAGATACGCAGTATTTT.

The V and J genes are TRBV19 and TRBJ2-1; D is possibly TRBD1 (5 bases). CDR1 LNHDA and CDR2 SQIVND come from the germline V gene (reference sequence). V was cut by 0 bases and J by 1 base, with 7 bases left in between. The CDR3 totals 15 residues. CDR3 nucleotides: TGTGCCAGTAGTATAGAACAGGTTTCCTACAATGAGCAGTTCTTC. Protein product: CASSIEQVSYNEQFF.

The genes are TRBV4-1 and TRBJ2-3, with 8 positions matching TRBD1. The V gene's germline CDR1 is MGHRA and CDR2 YSYEKL. Trimming took 4 bases from V and 6 from J; bases not matched to a gene: 6. The CDR3 loop spans 14 amino acids. The CDR3 is CASSRGQGIDTQYF. CDR3 coding DNA: TGCGCCAGCAGCCGCGGACAGGGAATTGATACGCAGTATTTT.

The chain combines TRBV29-1 with TRBJ2-5; either TRBD1 or TRBD2 may supply D (6 bases each). The CDR3 is 13 residues long. Germline lookup yields CDR1 SQVTM and CDR2 ANQGSEA. V was cut by 2 bases and J by 9 bases, with 16 bases left in between. CDR3 DNA sequence: TGCAGCGTTGAAAGGGGGGCGACTCAAGCCCAGTACTTC. This translates into CSVERGATQAQYF.

V is TRBV11-2 and J is TRBJ2-7, with D possibly matching TRBD1 (6 bases). Trimming stripped 5 bases from V and 2 bases from J, with 19 bases between. CDR1 and CDR2 (germline): SGHAT, FQNNGV. The CDR3 extends over 16 amino acids. In nucleotides, the CDR3 is TGTGCCAGCAGCCTTATCCCGGTAACAGGGACCTACGAGCAGTACTTC. This codes for CASSLIPVTGTYEQYF.

J is TRBJ2-1 and V is TRBV19; 9 bases are shared with TRBD2. The CDR3 covers 16 residues. The germline gives CDR1 LNHDA, CDR2 SQIVND (reference sequence). V shed 2 bases and J 0 bases; nucleotides not matched to a gene: 2. The CDR3 loop reads CASSIISGSSYNEQFF. DNA of the CDR3: TGTGCCAGTAGTATAATTAGCGGGAGCTCCTACAATGAGCAGTTCTTC.

V gene TRBV7-9 combines with J gene TRBJ2-7, with 7 bases that match TRBD1. The junction had 14 bases not matched to a gene; V was cut back by 5 bases and J by 1 base. The CDR3 is 17 amino acids. Per germline, CDR1 SEHNR and CDR2 FQNEAQ (reference sequence). The CDR3 DNA reads as TGTGCCAGCAGCCCCCCCTCCGGGACAGCCACTTCCTACGAGCAGTACTTC. This encodes CASSPPSGTATSYEQYF.

This clone occurred once. V is TRBV6-1 and J is TRBJ2-2; no definite D call. Trimming removed 8 bases at V and 7 bases at J, with 5 bases between. Germline CDR1 and CDR2: MNHNS and SASEGT. The CDR3 consists of 10 residues. The DNA of the CDR3 is TGTGCCAGCTGGCACGGGGAGCTGTTTTTT. It encodes CASWHGELFF.